This T cell receptor beta chain emerged from a study of OX40 agonist ivuxolimab in advanced cancers. Turning to the overall study: Ivuxolimab was an agonistic, fully human IgG2 monoclonal antibody directed against OX40 (CD134), a costimulatory receptor. Among the roughly 52 dose-escalation patients, about 20 had hepatocellular carcinoma, 15 or so melanoma, 9 renal cell carcinoma and 9 head and neck cancer. The paper describes the monotherapy dose-escalation part (N of about 57 patients) of the phase I trial of ivuxolimab. The purpose of peripheral TCRbeta sequencing was to test whether ivuxolimab changed TCR sequence diversity and led to clonal T-cell expansion. Partial responses occurred in three dose-escalation patients, of whom one had hepatocellular carcinoma and two had cutaneous melanoma. Intravenous ivuxolimab was administered to patients every 2 weeks at six dose levels: 0.01, 0.1, 0.3, 1.5, 3 and 10 mg/kg. A male proportion of 82.7% and a mean age of 60 years, ranging from about 23 to 90, were recorded for the dose-escalation cohort. Prior anti-PD-1, anti-PD-L1 or anti-CTLA-4 therapy was permitted, and approximately 42% of dose-escalation patients had received checkpoint inhibitors.

Genomic DNA was isolated from the sorted cells so that the TCRbeta CDR3 region could be sequenced. The immunoSEQ Assay was used to sequence the TCRbeta CDR3 regions. TCRdb's version of the immuneACCESS table is confined to in-frame rearrangements and falls short of the full clone set. An unresolved V gene accounts for under half of the shortfall where checked; the remainder is of unknown origin. The sample yields fewer than 100,000 clones; around 88% were counted once. The ten largest clonotypes hold 0.45% to 0.55% of the sample. In the germline V gene, CDR1 corresponds to KGHSH and CDR2 to LQKENI. V is pared back by 0 bases and J by 6 bases, with 14 bases lying between the germline termini. The CDR3 holds 15 amino acids from the cysteine to the phenylalanine. Here the CDR3 DNA is all that survives: 45 bases in frame from base 1. The trial excluded patients who had a history of autoimmune disease or were on systemic immunosuppression. Peripheral blood for TCR sequencing was collected from all dose cohorts at baseline, on cycle 4 day 1, and on cycle 7 day 1. The samples were taken from a phase I, first-in-human, multicenter, open-label dose-escalation trial of ivuxolimab. The trial enrolled adults with locally advanced or metastatic head and neck squamous cell, hepatocellular, melanoma or renal cell carcinoma. CD4+ and CD8+ T cells were sorted separately from peripheral blood before TCR sequencing.

The full study reports these points: After ivuxolimab, CD8+ T cells had more expanded clones than CD4+ T cells on average. In the 0.1-3.0 mg/kg groups, partial responders had among the lowest normalized peripheral clonal expansion, particularly in CD8+ T cells. At doses from 0.1 to 3.0 mg/kg, clonal expansion was seen in both CD4+ and CD8+ blood T cells between baseline and week 6. Low levels of normalized T-cell clonal expansion were also seen in some patients who did not respond. The antigen specificity of the clonally expanded peripheral T cells was not determined.

A remark on this clone: The antigen this receptor binds is unknown. No base quality information exists; no much larger clone differs at one position.

This sample comprised CD4+ or CD8+ T cells sorted from blood, obtained in a trial of the OX40 agonist ivuxolimab. The chain was built from TRBV18 and TRBJ1-1, with the D gene not confidently named. This clonotype originated in an adult with an advanced solid tumor such as melanoma, head and neck, liver or kidney cancer. This receptor has the CDR3 CASSPPGLNPSEAFF. The sequence in DNA is TGTGCCAGCTCACCACCAGGACTCAACCCATCTGAAGCTTTCTTT.